The sequence of this TCR beta chain was determined in a study of tumor-infiltrating lymphocytes in primary liver carcinoma. Study-level findings and limits: Tumor region pairs outstripped tumor-adjacent and tumor-blood pairs in overlap.

Co-extraction of RNA and DNA was performed on about 20-32 mg of unsorted bulk tissue. For each tumor, five separate regions were sampled. Every one of the tumor samples had a viable tumor cell content above 80%. Looked up from germline, CDR1 is WSHSY and CDR2 is SAAADI. CDR3 length: 16 residues. As regards this clonotype: What it binds is not known. A read error may account for a junction end that differs from germline.

TCR beta cDNA was made from roughly 500 ng total RNA with a constant-region primer. It was through three nested multiplex PCR rounds of slightly modified ARM-PCR that TCR beta libraries arose. TRBV1-TRBV30 forward primers paired with a C-beta reverse primer drove the first two PCR rounds, around 10 cycles each. TCRdb analysed the multiplex PCR reads with MiXCR anew, one entry per CDR3 protein. The sample comprises around 70,000 distinct CDR3 sequences, over 60% of which are singletons, and roughly 25% rests with the top ten. This clonotype originated in a man aged 35 to 55 with primary liver carcinoma and hepatitis B virus infection. The genes are TRBV10-2 and TRBJ2-5; 8 positions agree with TRBD2. The sample comprised liver tumor tissue from sampling region 4. Subset in this sample: tumor region T4, right-lateral pole. CDR3 in amino acids: CASSNGASGFGGTQYF. The DNA of the CDR3 is TGCGCCAGCAGTAACGGGGCTAGCGGGTTTGGGGGGACCCAATACTTC.